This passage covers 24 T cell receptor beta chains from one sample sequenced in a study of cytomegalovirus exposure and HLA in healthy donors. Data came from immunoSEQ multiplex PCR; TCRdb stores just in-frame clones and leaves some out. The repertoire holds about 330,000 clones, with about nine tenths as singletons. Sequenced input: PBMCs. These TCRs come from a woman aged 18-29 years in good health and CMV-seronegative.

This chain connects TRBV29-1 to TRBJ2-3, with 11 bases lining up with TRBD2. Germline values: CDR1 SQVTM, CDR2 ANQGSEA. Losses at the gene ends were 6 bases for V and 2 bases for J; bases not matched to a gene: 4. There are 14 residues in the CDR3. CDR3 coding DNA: TGCAGCGTCGGGACTAGCGGACCCACAGATACGCAGTATTTT. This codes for CSVGTSGPTDTQYF.

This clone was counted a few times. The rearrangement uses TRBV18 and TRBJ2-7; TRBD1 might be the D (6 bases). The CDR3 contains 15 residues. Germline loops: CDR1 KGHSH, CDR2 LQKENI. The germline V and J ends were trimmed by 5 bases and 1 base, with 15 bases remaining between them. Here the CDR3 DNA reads TGTGCCAGCTCAGGAATCCGGACAGATTCCTACGAGCAGTACTTC. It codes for CASSGIRTDSYEQYF.

The CDR3 is CASSPGQGASEQYF. In DNA, the CDR3 is TGTGCCAGCAGTCCGGGACAGGGGGCTAGCGAGCAGTACTTC. The chain couples TRBV25-1 to TRBJ2-7; TRBD1 agrees at 12 bases. The CDR3 totals 14 residues. V lost 5 bases, J lost 6 bases, and 5 bases stayed unmatched. Per the germline V gene, CDR1 is MGHDK and CDR2 is SYGVNS.

For the CDR3, the DNA is TGTGCCAGCTCATCATTAGATAGGACAGGGGGCCCTAGCAATCAGCCCCAGCATTTT. Its protein product is CASSSLDRTGGPSNQPQHF. This rearrangement joins TRBV18 to TRBJ1-5; TRBD1 matches at 11 bases. Unmatched junction bases numbered 12, after V lost 5 bases and J lost 0 bases. Germline assignment: CDR1 KGHSH and CDR2 LQKENI. This CDR3 is 19 amino acids long.

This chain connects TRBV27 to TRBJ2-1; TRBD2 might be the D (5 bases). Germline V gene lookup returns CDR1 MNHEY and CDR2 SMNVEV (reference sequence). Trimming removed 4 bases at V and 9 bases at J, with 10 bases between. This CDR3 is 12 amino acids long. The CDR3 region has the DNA TGTGCCAGCAGTTCGACGGCGGGTGAGCAGTTCTTC. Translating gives CASSSTAGEQFF.

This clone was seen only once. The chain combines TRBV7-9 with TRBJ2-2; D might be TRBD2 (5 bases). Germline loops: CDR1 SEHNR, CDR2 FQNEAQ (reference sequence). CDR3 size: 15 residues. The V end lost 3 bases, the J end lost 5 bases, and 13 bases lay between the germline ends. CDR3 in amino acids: CASSLVGRATGELFF. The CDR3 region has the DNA TGTGCCAGCAGCTTGGTAGGGAGAGCGACCGGGGAGCTGTTTTTT.

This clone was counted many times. The CDR3 region has the DNA TGTGCCAGCAGCTTAACGGGACAGATAACCTACGAGCAGTACTTC. The encoded protein is CASSLTGQITYEQYF. The chain recombines TRBV11-2 with TRBJ2-7; 7 bases align to TRBD1. Germline V gene lookup returns CDR1 SGHAT and CDR2 FQNNGV. The CDR3 extends over 15 amino acids. Losses at the gene ends were 2 bases for V and 2 bases for J; bases not matched to a gene: 6.

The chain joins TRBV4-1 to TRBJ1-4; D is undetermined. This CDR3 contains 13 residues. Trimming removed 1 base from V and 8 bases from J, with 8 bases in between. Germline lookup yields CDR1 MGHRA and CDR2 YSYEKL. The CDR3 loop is CASSQVYLEKLFF. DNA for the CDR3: TGCGCCAGCAGCCAAGTCTATTTAGAAAAACTGTTTTTT.

CDR3 sequence (DNA): TGTGCCAGCAGCCCCGGGGTAGCGCCAGATACGCAGTATTTT. Its translation: CASSPGVAPDTQYF. The V and J genes are TRBV7-2 and TRBJ2-3; D is possibly TRBD2 (5 bases). CDR3 length: 14 amino acids. In germline, CDR1 is SGHTA, CDR2 FQGNSA. Trimming removed 5 bases at V and 4 bases at J, with 13 bases between.

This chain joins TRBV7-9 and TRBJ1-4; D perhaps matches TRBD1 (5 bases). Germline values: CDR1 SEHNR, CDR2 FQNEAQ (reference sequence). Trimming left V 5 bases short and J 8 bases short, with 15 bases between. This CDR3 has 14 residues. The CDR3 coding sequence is TGTGCCAGCAGCCCACCGGGGGGAAGGGAAAAACTGTTTTTT. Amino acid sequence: CASSPPGGREKLFF.

The CDR3 nucleotides read TGTGCCAGCAGTTTATATGCCCAGGCTAATCAGCCCCAGCATTTT. Translating gives CASSLYAQANQPQHF. V is TRBV27 and J is TRBJ1-5; D not certain. Germline CDR1 reads MNHEY; CDR2 reads SMNVEV (reference sequence). This CDR3 has 15 residues. The V end lost 1 base, the J end lost 4 bases, and 11 bases lay between the germline ends.

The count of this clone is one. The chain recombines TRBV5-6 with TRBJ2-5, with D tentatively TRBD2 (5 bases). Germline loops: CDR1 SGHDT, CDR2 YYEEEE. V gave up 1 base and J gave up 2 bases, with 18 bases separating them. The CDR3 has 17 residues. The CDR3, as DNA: TGTGCCAGCAGCTTGATGGTCCGGGGAGAGGGACAAGAGACCCAGTACTTC. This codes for CASSLMVRGEGQETQYF.

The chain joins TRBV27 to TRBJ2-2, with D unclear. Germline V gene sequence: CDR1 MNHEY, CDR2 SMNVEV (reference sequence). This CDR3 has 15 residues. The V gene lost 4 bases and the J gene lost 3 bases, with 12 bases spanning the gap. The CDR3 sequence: CASSSWSEDTGELFF. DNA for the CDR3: TGTGCCAGCAGTTCGTGGTCTGAGGACACCGGGGAGCTGTTTTTT.

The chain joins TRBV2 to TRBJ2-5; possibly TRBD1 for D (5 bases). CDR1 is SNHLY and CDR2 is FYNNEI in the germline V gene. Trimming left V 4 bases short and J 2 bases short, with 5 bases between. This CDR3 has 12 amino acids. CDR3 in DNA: TGTGCCAGCAGTGGACAGCAAGAGACCCAGTACTTC. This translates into CASSGQQETQYF.

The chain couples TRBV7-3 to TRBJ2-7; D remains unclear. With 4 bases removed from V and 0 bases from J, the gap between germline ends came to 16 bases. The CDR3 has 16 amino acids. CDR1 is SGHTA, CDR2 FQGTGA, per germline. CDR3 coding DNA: TGTGCCAGCAGCTCTATGGTACCAAGGAGCTCCTACGAGCAGTACTTC. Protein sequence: CASSSMVPRSSYEQYF.

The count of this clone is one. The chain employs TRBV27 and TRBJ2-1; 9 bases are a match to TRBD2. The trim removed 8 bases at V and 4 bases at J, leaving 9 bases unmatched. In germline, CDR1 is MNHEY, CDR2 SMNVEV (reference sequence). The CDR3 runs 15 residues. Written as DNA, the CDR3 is TGTGCCAGCTCTCGGACTAGCGAGATATACAATGAGCAGTTCTTC. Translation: CASSRTSEIYNEQFF.

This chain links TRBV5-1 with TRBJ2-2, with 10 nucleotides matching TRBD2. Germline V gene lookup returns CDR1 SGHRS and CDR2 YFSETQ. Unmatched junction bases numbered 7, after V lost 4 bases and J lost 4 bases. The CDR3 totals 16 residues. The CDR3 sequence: CASSALAGESTGELFF. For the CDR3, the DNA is TGCGCCAGCAGCGCTCTAGCGGGAGAGAGCACCGGGGAGCTGTTTTTT.

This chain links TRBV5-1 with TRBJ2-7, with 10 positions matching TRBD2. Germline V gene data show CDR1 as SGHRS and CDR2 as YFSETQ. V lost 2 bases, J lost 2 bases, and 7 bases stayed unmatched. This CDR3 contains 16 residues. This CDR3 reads CASSFSSGRGAYEQYF. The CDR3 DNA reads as TGCGCCAGCAGCTTTTCCAGCGGGAGGGGGGCCTACGAGCAGTACTTC.

The CDR3 sequence: CASSQENTGAGELFF. CDR3 coding DNA: TGCGCCAGCAGCCAAGAAAATACGGGGGCCGGGGAGCTGTTTTTT. The V gene is TRBV4-3, the J gene TRBJ2-2, with D possibly matching TRBD2 (6 bases). Germline V gives CDR1 LGHNA, CDR2 YSLEER. The CDR3 is 15 residues long. Trimming removed 0 bases from V and 6 bases from J, with 11 bases in between.

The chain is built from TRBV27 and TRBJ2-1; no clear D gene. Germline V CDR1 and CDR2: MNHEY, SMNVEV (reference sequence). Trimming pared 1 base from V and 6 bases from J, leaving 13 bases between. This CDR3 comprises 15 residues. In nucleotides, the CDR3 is TGTGCCAGCAGTTTATTGGGCCAACTCGGCAATGAGCAGTTCTTC. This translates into CASSLLGQLGNEQFF.

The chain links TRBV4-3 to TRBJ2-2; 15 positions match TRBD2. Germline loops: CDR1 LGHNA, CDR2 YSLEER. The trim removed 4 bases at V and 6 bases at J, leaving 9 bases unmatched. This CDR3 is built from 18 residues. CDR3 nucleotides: TGCGCCAGCAGCCGATCAGGGACTAGCGGGAGGACCCCCGGGGAGCTGTTTTTT. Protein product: CASSRSGTSGRTPGELFF.

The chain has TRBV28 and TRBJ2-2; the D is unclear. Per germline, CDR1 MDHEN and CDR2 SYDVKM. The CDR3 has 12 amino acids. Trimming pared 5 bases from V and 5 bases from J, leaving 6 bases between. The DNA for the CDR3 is TGTGCCAGCAGTCTAACTACCGGGGAGCTGTTTTTT. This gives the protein CASSLTTGELFF.

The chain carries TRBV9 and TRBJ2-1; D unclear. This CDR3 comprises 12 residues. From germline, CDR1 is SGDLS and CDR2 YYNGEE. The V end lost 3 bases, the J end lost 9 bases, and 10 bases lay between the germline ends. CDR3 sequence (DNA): TGTGCCAGCAGCGCCCAGTCGGGTGAGCAGTTCTTC. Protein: CASSAQSGEQFF.

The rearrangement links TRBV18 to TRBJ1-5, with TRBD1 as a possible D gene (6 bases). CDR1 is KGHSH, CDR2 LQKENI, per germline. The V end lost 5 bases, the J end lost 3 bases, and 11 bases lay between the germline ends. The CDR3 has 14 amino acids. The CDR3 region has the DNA TGTGCCAGCTCATCTGGACAGACCAATCAGCCCCAGCATTTT. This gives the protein CASSSGQTNQPQHF.